These T cell receptor beta chains were read from a single sample in a study of cytomegalovirus exposure and HLA in healthy donors. The table came from immunoSEQ multiplex PCR; TCRdb's copy has only in-frame clones and leaves some out. The table includes 100,000 to 150,000 clones, around 81% detected once. Sample: PBMCs. These receptors all come from a female donor in good health and CMV-seronegative. Each CDR3 is given with its conserved first and last residue. A D gene is named only where the DNA matches it firmly. Some rows have no size entry. The others give once, few or many, or a class for an expanded clone.

TRBD1,.,TRBV6-1,TRBJ1-4,TGTGCCAGCAGTGTTACCGGGACAGTCGTCACAACTAATGAAAAACTGTTTTTT,CASSVTGTVVTTNEKLFF
TRBD2,.,TRBV9,TRBJ2-1,TGTGCCAGCAGCGTAGTGGGACTAGGTTCGGGTAATGAGCAGTTCTTC,CASSVVGLGSGNEQFF
TRBD2,.,TRBV7-8,TRBJ2-2,TGTGCCAGCAGCTTAGCGGTGGGACTAGCGGACACCGGGGAGCTGTTTTTT,CASSLAVGLADTGELFF
TRBD1,once,TRBV19,TRBJ2-6,TGTGCCAGCCGAAGGGACAGGGGAGGTTCTGGGGCCAACGTCCTGACTTTC,CASRRDRGGSGANVLTF
TRBD1,.,TRBV5-1,TRBJ2-1,TGCGCCAGCAGCTTTACAGGGGGCTCCTACAATGAGCAGTTCTTC,CASSFTGGSYNEQFF
.,.,TRBV10-3,TRBJ1-5,TGTGCCAGCACCGGGACACCTAGCAATCAGCCCCAGCATTTT,CASTGTPSNQPQHF
.,.,TRBV11-2,TRBJ2-2,TGTGCCAGCAGCTCCCAGGACGGGGAGCTGTTTTTT,CASSSQDGELFF
TRBD1,.,TRBV28,TRBJ1-6,TGTGCCAGCAGGGGAACTGACAGGGCAAAGGCACCCCTCCACTTT,CASRGTDRAKAPLHF
TRBD1,.,TRBV7-3,TRBJ2-7,TGTGCCAGCAGCTTGTCCGGGACAGGGGGCCCCTACGAGCAGTACTTC,CASSLSGTGGPYEQYF
TRBD1,.,TRBV10-1,TRBJ1-4,TGCGCCAGCAGTCGGGACAGAGACGAAAAACTGTTTTTT,CASSRDRDEKLFF
.,.,TRBV6-1,TRBJ2-7,TGTGCCAGCAGTGTTACTAGGTCCTACGAGCAGTACTTC,CASSVTRSYEQYF
.,.,TRBV4-1,TRBJ2-7,TGCGCCAGCAGCCAAGAGGTAACAGGGCTCTCCTACGAGCAGTACTTC,CASSQEVTGLSYEQYF
TRBD1,.,TRBV11-2,TRBJ1-3,TGTGCCAGCAGCGGACAGGCCCACTCTGGAAACACCATATATTTT,CASSGQAHSGNTIYF
.,.,TRBV27,TRBJ2-5,TGTGCCAGCAGTACCCTCATGGGCCTACCGAGAGAGTACTTC,CASSTLMGLPREYF
.,.,TRBV7-2,TRBJ2-7,TGTGCCAGCAGCCCAGGCTACGAGCAGTACTTC,CASSPGYEQYF
.,.,TRBV4-2,TRBJ1-3,TGTGCCAGCAGCCAAGATACGACGACACCGACATTGACCTCTGGAAACACCATATATTTT,CASSQDTTTPTLTSGNTIYF
.,.,TRBV2,TRBJ1-1,TGTGCCAGCAGGGGGCAAGGGCACACTGAAGCTTTCTTT,CASRGQGHTEAFF
TRBD1,.,TRBV2,TRBJ1-4,TGTGCCAGCAGAAGAGGGACAGGCGAAATTAATGAAAAACTGTTTTTT,CASRRGTGEINEKLFF
.,.,TRBV18,TRBJ2-2,TGTGCCAGCTCACCGACAGAATTGAACACCGGGGAGCTGTTTTTT,CASSPTELNTGELFF
TRBD1,.,TRBV2,TRBJ2-5,TGTGCCAGCACGGACAGGACGGAGACCCAGTACTTC,CASTDRTETQYF
TRBD1,.,TRBV28,TRBJ2-5,TGTGCCAGCAGAACGACAGGGATGGGCGAGACCCAGTACTTC,CASRTTGMGETQYF
TRBD2,.,TRBV19,TRBJ2-1,TGTGCCAGTAGTACGGGACTAGCGGGAGTTGTTGAGCAGTTCTTC,CASSTGLAGVVEQFF
TRBD1,.,TRBV9,TRBJ2-3,TGTGCCAGCAGCGTAGCGGGACAGCCTCTTTACACAGATACGCAGTATTTT,CASSVAGQPLYTDTQYF
TRBD2,.,TRBV5-6,TRBJ2-5,TGTGCCAGCAGCTTGACTAGCGGGGGGGCCTCTGGGACCCAGTACTTC,CASSLTSGGASGTQYF
.,few,TRBV4-2,TRBJ2-1,TGTGCCAGCAGCCAAGAAATGGGGGTAGGACAGTTCTCCTACAATGAGCAGTTCTTC,CASSQEMGVGQFSYNEQFF
TRBD1,.,TRBV25-1,TRBJ1-2,TGTGCCAGCAGTGACGGAGGGGGCGGATCCTATGGCTACACCTTC,CASSDGGGGSYGYTF
.,few,TRBV6-1,TRBJ2-7,TGTGCCAGCACCCCCAGGGGTGGGCTCTCCTACGAGCAGTACTTC,CASTPRGGLSYEQYF
TRBD1,.,TRBV15,TRBJ1-5,TGTGCCACCAGCAGAGAAACAGGGGGAGGTAATCAGCCCCAGCATTTT,CATSRETGGGNQPQHF
.,.,TRBV28,TRBJ1-1,TGTGCCAGCAGTTTAAGGGGGGGTGTAGCTTTCTTT,CASSLRGGVAFF
.,few,TRBV4-1,TRBJ2-7,TGCGCCAGCAGCCAAGATGGGGGACTGCGCGGGGGCCCCTCCTACGAGCAGTACTTC,CASSQDGGLRGGPSYEQYF
.,.,TRBV27,TRBJ2-3,TGTGCCAGCACCAAGCACGGTGCGGTCGATACGCAGTATTTT,CASTKHGAVDTQYF
.,.,TRBV10-3,TRBJ1-2,TGTGCCATCAGACCCGTCAGGGAGGGAGGCTACACCTTC,CAIRPVREGGYTF
TRBD2,.,TRBV11-2,TRBJ2-1,TGTGCCAGCAGCCGACTAGCGGGTTCGATAGGTGAGCAGTTCTTC,CASSRLAGSIGEQFF
.,.,TRBV5-5,TRBJ2-7,TGTGCCAGCAGTGTCGGGGTAAACTCCTACGAGCAGTACTTC,CASSVGVNSYEQYF
TRBD2,.,TRBV6-1,TRBJ2-3,TGTGCCAGCAGTGAAGGGTGGGGGGGAGGAAGCACAGACACGCAGTATTTT,CASSEGWGGGSTDTQYF
.,few,TRBV7-2,TRBJ1-5,TGTGCCAGCAGTCAAGGACAGACATTTCGGCCCCAGCATTTT,CASSQGQTFRPQHF
.,.,TRBV7-2,TRBJ2-2,TGTGCCAGCAGCTTAGTACAAAACACCGGGGAGCTGTTTTTT,CASSLVQNTGELFF
.,.,TRBV7-9,TRBJ1-4,TGTGCCAGCGCGTCCACGTTAACTAATGAAAAACTGTTTTTT,CASASTLTNEKLFF
.,.,TRBV9,TRBJ2-3,TGTGCCAGCAGCGTAATAGGTTGGGGGGCAGATACGCAGTATTTT,CASSVIGWGADTQYF
TRBD2,once,TRBV27,TRBJ2-5,TGTGCCAGCAGTCCCCTTGGGCGGGGGGACCAAGAGACCCAGTACTTC,CASSPLGRGDQETQYF
TRBD1,few,TRBV2,TRBJ2-5,TGTGCCAGCAGTGCCGGGACAGTGGTAGAGACCCAGTACTTC,CASSAGTVVETQYF
TRBD2,.,TRBV9,TRBJ2-1,TGTGCCAGCAGCGTAGGGACTAGCGCGGAGCAGTTCTTC,CASSVGTSAEQFF
.,.,TRBV7-2,TRBJ2-4,TGTGCCAGCAGCTCCCAGGGAAAGGACATTCAGTACTTC,CASSSQGKDIQYF
.,.,TRBV5-5,TRBJ1-2,TGTGCCAGCAGTCCGAGACAAGAACTCTATGGCTACACCTTC,CASSPRQELYGYTF
.,few,TRBV6-1,TRBJ1-1,TGTGCCAGCACCTACCGGGAGAACACTGAAGCTTTCTTT,CASTYRENTEAFF
.,.,TRBV30,TRBJ2-7,TGTGCCTGGAGTGTACCAGGACATAGCTCCTACGAGCAGTACTTC,CAWSVPGHSSYEQYF
.,.,TRBV5-4,TRBJ1-2,TGTGCCAGCAGCTTAACGTTGACAGAGTACTATGGCTACACCTTC,CASSLTLTEYYGYTF
TRBD2,once,TRBV7-3,TRBJ2-7,TGTGCCAGCAGCTTACTCCCCTCCTCTAGCGGGAGCTCCTACGAGCAGTACTTC,CASSLLPSSSGSSYEQYF
.,.,TRBV9,TRBJ1-1,TGTGCCAGCAGCGACCGAGTTGGCACTGAAGCTTTCTTT,CASSDRVGTEAFF
.,few,TRBV6-4,TRBJ1-6,TGTGCCAGCAATAGGACAGATAGCTCCTATAATTCACCCCTCCACTTT,CASNRTDSSYNSPLHF
TRBD1,.,TRBV10-2,TRBJ1-1,TGCGCCAGCAGTACGGGACAGGGGACTGAAGCTTTCTTT,CASSTGQGTEAFF
.,.,TRBV18,TRBJ1-6,TGTGCCAGCTCACCGGAGGGCGTCAGTAATTCACCCCTCCACTTT,CASSPEGVSNSPLHF